This TCR beta chain comes out of a study of T cell responses to AZD1222 COVID-19 vaccine. Points from the study as a whole: With dominance at 160-218 and 743-854, vaccine-associated CD4 TCRs spanned spike. The study found Spike-specific TCR breadth and depth rose after two AZD1222 doses. Donors skewed white British and female; clonal diversity was possibly underestimated. As reported, nearly half of all spike-specific TCRs target variant regions that are unmutated.

With regard to this clone: What it binds is not known.

Data came from immunoSEQ multiplex PCR; TCRdb stores just in-frame clones and leaves some out. The sample lists over 100,000 clones; approximately 84% were seen once. Trimming stripped 6 bases from V and 0 bases from J, with 18 bases between. CDR1 is KGHSH, CDR2 LQKENI, per germline. The CDR3 has 17 residues. This specimen consisted of peripheral blood, obtained on day 0 of AZD1222 vaccination. This receptor was taken from an adult in good health. The genes are TRBV18 and TRBJ1-3, with D unresolved. Written as DNA, the CDR3 is TGTGCCAGCTCTCCCTTGGGGAGGGAGCCCTCTGGAAACACCATATATTTT. As protein: CASSPLGREPSGNTIYF.